The clone carrying this T cell receptor (beta chain) occurred once. The target antigen is unknown. One end of the junction is discordant with germline, which a read error may explain. Three rounds of nested PCR, following a modified ARM-PCR protocol, produced the TCRbeta library. In TCRdb, the multiplex PCR reads were re-called with MiXCR into one record per CDR3 protein. The sample yields some 70,000 distinct CDR3 sequences, about two thirds seen once. RNA was extracted from bulk tissue without any cell sorting. This non-tumor lung sample came from over 3 cm beyond the tumor edge. This sample was taken from a study of tumor and adjacent non-tumor tissue in lung cancer. Whole-study findings and limits: Tumor repertoires had a smaller top 100 clone share than normal lung.

The CDR3 covers 13 residues. Looked up from germline, CDR1 is SGHAT and CDR2 is FQNNGV. The rearrangement joins TRBV11-2 to TRBJ2-7; maybe TRBD2 (6 bases). This receptor was identified in a woman between 50 and 59 years old with non-small cell lung cancer. The sequencing sample was made of distant non-tumor lung tissue. The CDR3 bases are TGTGCCAGTAGCTTAGCGGCTGGTTACGATCAATACTTC. This codes for CASSLAAGYDQYF.